This is a list of T cell receptor beta chains from one sample in a study of T cells in localized non-small cell lung cancer. Sequenced by immunoSEQ multiplex PCR; TCRdb stores in-frame clones only, minus some. The sample carries 12,000 to 15,000 clones, roughly nine tenths recorded once. The source material was peripheral blood mononuclear cells, sampled before any cancer treatment. The receptors derive from a man aged 40 to 69 with stage III lung adenocarcinoma. CDR3s include the opening cysteine and the closing phenylalanine or tryptophan. Fields, in order: J gene, D gene, V gene, clone size, CDR3 DNA, CDR3 protein. The D gene is left open where the match is weak. Not all rows give a size; the values are once, few, many and, for expanded clones, a class.

j_call: TRBJ2-7; d_call: -; v_call: TRBV5-1; clone_size: -; cdr3_nt: TGCGCCAGCAGCTTGTTAGGCGAGCAGTACTTC; cdr3_aa: CASSLLGEQYF
j_call: TRBJ2-1; d_call: TRBD2; v_call: TRBV9; clone_size: -; cdr3_nt: TGTGCCAGCAGCGTGAGCGGGGGGGTAGTGTCCTACAATGAGCAGTTCTTC; cdr3_aa: CASSVSGGVVSYNEQFF
j_call: TRBJ2-3; d_call: -; v_call: TRBV6-5; clone_size: -; cdr3_nt: TGTGCCAGCAGCCTCGACCAATTCACAGATACGCAGTATTTT; cdr3_aa: CASSLDQFTDTQYF
j_call: TRBJ2-1; d_call: TRBD1; v_call: TRBV19; clone_size: -; cdr3_nt: TGTGCCAGTAGGGCCGGGACAGGGGCTAGTGAGCAGTTCTTC; cdr3_aa: CASRAGTGASEQFF
j_call: TRBJ2-1; d_call: -; v_call: TRBV28; clone_size: -; cdr3_nt: TGTGCCAGCAGTCTCCAGCCCGGAGCTGGCAATGAGCAGTTCTTC; cdr3_aa: CASSLQPGAGNEQFF
j_call: TRBJ1-1; d_call: -; v_call: TRBV6-6; clone_size: -; cdr3_nt: TGTGCCAGCAGTTACAAGGAGGGCGGGAAAGCTTTCTTT; cdr3_aa: CASSYKEGGKAFF
j_call: TRBJ2-1; d_call: -; v_call: TRBV7-6; clone_size: -; cdr3_nt: TGTGCCAGCAGTCTGGCACAGGAGCAGTTCTTC; cdr3_aa: CASSLAQEQFF
j_call: TRBJ2-2; d_call: -; v_call: TRBV14; clone_size: once; cdr3_nt: TGTGCCAGCAGCCGAAAGGGGGGGAGCGGAAACACCGGGGAGCTGTTTTTT; cdr3_aa: CASSRKGGSGNTGELFF
j_call: TRBJ2-5; d_call: TRBD2; v_call: TRBV4-1; clone_size: -; cdr3_nt: TGCGCCAGCAGCCAAGTGATTATTGGGGGGGGAGAGACCCAGTACTTC; cdr3_aa: CASSQVIIGGGETQYF
j_call: TRBJ2-2; d_call: -; v_call: TRBV7-9; clone_size: few; cdr3_nt: TGTGCCACTAATAGCGGTCCCTCCGGGGAGCTGTTTTTT; cdr3_aa: CATNSGPSGELFF
j_call: TRBJ1-3; d_call: -; v_call: TRBV5-1; clone_size: -; cdr3_nt: TGCGCCCGCAGCCCGGGGGGGGCCTCTGGAAACACCATATATTTT; cdr3_aa: CARSPGGASGNTIYF
j_call: TRBJ1-1; d_call: TRBD1; v_call: TRBV7-2; clone_size: -; cdr3_nt: TGTGCCAGCAGCTTCGGGGACAGGAGGAACACTGAAGCTTTCTTT; cdr3_aa: CASSFGDRRNTEAFF
j_call: TRBJ1-1; d_call: -; v_call: TRBV7-3; clone_size: -; cdr3_nt: TGTGCCAGCAGCTTAGGCCAGGGATACCTCTCGAACACTGAAGCTTTCTTT; cdr3_aa: CASSLGQGYLSNTEAFF
j_call: TRBJ2-7; d_call: -; v_call: TRBV6-6; clone_size: few; cdr3_nt: TGTGCCAGCAGTCCCGCGGCCTACGAGCAGTACTTC; cdr3_aa: CASSPAAYEQYF
j_call: TRBJ2-2; d_call: -; v_call: TRBV7-9; clone_size: -; cdr3_nt: TGTGCCAGCAGCTTATCCGGGGAGCTGTTTTTT; cdr3_aa: CASSLSGELFF
j_call: TRBJ2-3; d_call: -; v_call: TRBV5-4; clone_size: -; cdr3_nt: TGTGCCAGCAGCTTAAAGGGGAAGGGTCAGAATACGCAGTATTTT; cdr3_aa: CASSLKGKGQNTQYF
j_call: TRBJ2-7; d_call: -; v_call: TRBV7-2; clone_size: -; cdr3_nt: TGTGCCAGCAGCTCCACCGCGCCTGGTACAAACGAGCAGTACTTC; cdr3_aa: CASSSTAPGTNEQYF
j_call: TRBJ2-7; d_call: -; v_call: TRBV10-3; clone_size: -; cdr3_nt: TGTGCCATCAGTGTACGGGGCCAAGGCCACGAGCAGTACTTC; cdr3_aa: CAISVRGQGHEQYF
j_call: TRBJ1-3; d_call: -; v_call: TRBV11-2; clone_size: -; cdr3_nt: TGTGCCAGCAGTCGAGGACAGAGCTCTGGAAACACCATATATTTT; cdr3_aa: CASSRGQSSGNTIYF
j_call: TRBJ1-1; d_call: -; v_call: TRBV7-8; clone_size: -; cdr3_nt: TGTGCCAGCAGCTTAGAAGGGAACACTGAAGCTTTCTTT; cdr3_aa: CASSLEGNTEAFF
j_call: TRBJ2-3; d_call: -; v_call: TRBV2; clone_size: -; cdr3_nt: TGTGCCAGCAGTGAAGCTGAGACAGATACGCAGTATTTT; cdr3_aa: CASSEAETDTQYF
j_call: TRBJ2-6; d_call: -; v_call: TRBV5-1; clone_size: -; cdr3_nt: TGCGCCAGCAGGGAGAATTCTGGGGCCAACGTCCTGACTTTC; cdr3_aa: CASRENSGANVLTF
j_call: TRBJ2-1; d_call: -; v_call: TRBV9; clone_size: -; cdr3_nt: TGTGCCAGCAGCGACCGGGACCCACCCCAGGAGCAGTTCTTC; cdr3_aa: CASSDRDPPQEQFF
j_call: TRBJ2-3; d_call: TRBD1; v_call: TRBV6-1; clone_size: -; cdr3_nt: TGTGCCAGCAGTGAAGGGCAGGGGGCAGATACGCAGTATTTT; cdr3_aa: CASSEGQGADTQYF
j_call: TRBJ1-1; d_call: -; v_call: TRBV19; clone_size: -; cdr3_nt: TGTGCCAGTAGTATAAAGGGCGGGAACACTGAAGCTTTCTTT; cdr3_aa: CASSIKGGNTEAFF
j_call: TRBJ2-5; d_call: -; v_call: TRBV27; clone_size: once; cdr3_nt: TGTGCCAGCAGTCCTCAGGTAGAAGGGACCCAGTACTTC; cdr3_aa: CASSPQVEGTQYF
j_call: TRBJ1-1; d_call: -; v_call: TRBV6-6; clone_size: -; cdr3_nt: TGTGCCAGCAGCCAATCCGGGCACGCTAACACTGAAGCTTTCTTT; cdr3_aa: CASSQSGHANTEAFF
j_call: TRBJ2-5; d_call: -; v_call: TRBV27; clone_size: -; cdr3_nt: TGTGCCAGCAGTTTATACAACCAAGAGACCCAGTACTTC; cdr3_aa: CASSLYNQETQYF
j_call: TRBJ2-2; d_call: TRBD1; v_call: TRBV5-1; clone_size: -; cdr3_nt: TGCGCCAGCAGCTTACAGGGGTACGGGGAGCTGTTTTTT; cdr3_aa: CASSLQGYGELFF
j_call: TRBJ1-4; d_call: TRBD1; v_call: TRBV28; clone_size: -; cdr3_nt: TGTGCCAGCAACGAACAACAGGGGTTTAATGAAAAACTGTTTTTT; cdr3_aa: CASNEQQGFNEKLFF